This is a list of T cell receptor beta chains from one sample in a study of T-cell memory formation after mild COVID-19. TCRdb ran MiXCR on the 5' RACE reads and lists one entry per CDR3 protein. The sample has hundreds of thousands of distinct CDR3 sequences; less than 25% are singletons. Sequencing was carried out using PBMCs or a T cell subset sorted from them (not recorded which). The receptors shown here come from an adult woman who had mild COVID-19 (a few samples of this study predate the infection). Cell type and time point are not known. Both conserved end residues are part of each CDR3. The D gene is left open where the match is weak. Not all rows give a size; the values are once, few, many and, for expanded clones, a class.

J gene	clone size	V gene	D gene	CDR3 DNA	CDR3 protein
TRBJ1-2	few	TRBV29-1	-	TGCAGCGTTGCTCGAGACCCGGGGTCCGGCTACACCTTC	CSVARDPGSGYTF
TRBJ2-1	-	TRBV13	TRBD2	TGTGCCAGCAGCTTCCAAAGCGGGATCCTAGAACTTGAGCAGTTCTTC	CASSFQSGILELEQFF
TRBJ1-2	-	TRBV12-3/TRBV12-4	-	TGTGCCAGCAGTTTACGGCAGGGATCCTACCATGGCTACACCTTC	CASSLRQGSYHGYTF
TRBJ2-5	-	TRBV11-2	TRBD1	TGTGCCAGCAGCCCGGGACAGTGGGGGGAGACCCAGTACTTC	CASSPGQWGETQYF
TRBJ2-7	-	TRBV19	TRBD1	TGTGCCAGTAGTATATGGGGACAGGGACCCTACGAGCAGTACTTC	CASSIWGQGPYEQYF
TRBJ2-3	once	TRBV10-3	TRBD2	TGTGCCATCAGTGAGACTTTAGCGGGAGCGATAACGCAGTATTTT	CAISETLAGAITQYF
TRBJ2-1	-	TRBV24-1	-	TGTGCCACCAGTGATTTGGCAGGGAACCTTGTCAATGAGCAGTTCTTC	CATSDLAGNLVNEQFF
TRBJ2-3	-	TRBV20-1	TRBD2	TGCAGCGCGACTTCTAGCGGGAGATATCGGCCGGATACGCAGTATTTT	CSATSSGRYRPDTQYF
TRBJ1-2	-	TRBV29-1	-	TGCAGCGTTCCTCCTCTTGTCTATGGCTACACCTTC	CSVPPLVYGYTF
TRBJ2-7	-	TRBV7-9	TRBD1	TGTGCCAGCAGCCTCTCCGGGACAGAAGCCTACGAGCAGTACTTC	CASSLSGTEAYEQYF
TRBJ2-5	few	TRBV20-1	TRBD2	TGCAGTGCTAGAGCGGTTAGCGGGGGGCAGACCCAGTACTTC	CSARAVSGGQTQYF
TRBJ2-1	-	TRBV10-3	TRBD2	TGTGCCTCTGGACTAGCGGTAGACAATGAGCAGTTCTTC	CASGLAVDNEQFF
TRBJ2-7	few	TRBV7-8	TRBD1	TGTGCCAGCAGCTTTAGGGGGCTCGAGCAGTACTTC	CASSFRGLEQYF
TRBJ2-7	-	TRBV5-4	TRBD1	TGTGCCAGCAGCAGGACAGGGGAAGGGACCTCCTACGAGCAGTACTTC	CASSRTGEGTSYEQYF
TRBJ2-5	few	TRBV4-1	-	TGCGCCAGCAGCCAAGGAGGGACATTGTTCCAAGAGACCCAGTACTTC	CASSQGGTLFQETQYF
TRBJ2-7	few	TRBV20-1	-	TGCAGTGCTAGAGAGACTGGGCGGGCCGCCTACGAGCAGTACTTC	CSARETGRAAYEQYF
TRBJ2-7	-	TRBV6-5	TRBD1	TGTGCCAGCAGACGGGACAGAGCCTACGAGCAGTACTTC	CASRRDRAYEQYF
TRBJ2-5	-	TRBV29-1	-	TGCAGCGTTGAGGGAGTGGAGACCCAGTACTTC	CSVEGVETQYF
TRBJ1-3	-	TRBV30	-	TGTGCCTGGACCCTATCTGGAAACACCATATATTTT	CAWTLSGNTIYF
TRBJ2-3	few	TRBV12-3/TRBV12-4	TRBD1	TGTGCCAGCAGCTATGGGACAGGGGCAGATACGCAGTATTTT	CASSYGTGADTQYF
TRBJ2-1	-	TRBV24-1	-	TGTGCCACCAGTGGGGCTAGTCGTAATGAGCAGTTCTTC	CATSGASRNEQFF
TRBJ1-1	-	TRBV2	-	TGTGCCAGCAGCCCCTGGAACACTGAAGCTTTCTTT	CASSPWNTEAFF
TRBJ1-5	few	TRBV15	-	TGTGCCACCAGCAGAGATGGGCCAAGTAGCAATCAGCCCCAGCATTTT	CATSRDGPSSNQPQHF
TRBJ2-3	-	TRBV20-1	-	TGCAGTAACGGTCTTTCGACGGATACGCAGTATTTT	CSNGLSTDTQYF
TRBJ1-3	few	TRBV18	-	TGTGCCAGCTCACCACAAGCGACGGAGATCTCTGGAAACACCATATATTTT	CASSPQATEISGNTIYF
TRBJ1-1	few	TRBV6-1	-	TGTGCCAGCAGTGAGAGTTTAGGTGGGGCGAACACTGAAGCTTTCTTT	CASSESLGGANTEAFF
TRBJ2-1	-	TRBV11-3	-	TGTGCCAGCAGCTTGGTTCAGAATGAGCAGTTCTTC	CASSLVQNEQFF
TRBJ2-5	few	TRBV12-3/TRBV12-4	-	TGTGCCAGCAGCCCCTCCACAGGGTTAGGCGAGACCCAGTACTTC	CASSPSTGLGETQYF
TRBJ2-1	few	TRBV5-4	-	TGTGCCAGCATCCCGAGCGCGGACTACAATGAGCAGTTCTTC	CASIPSADYNEQFF
TRBJ2-3	few	TRBV20-1	-	TGCAGTGCTAGAGATCCGGCGACCTTGGGGGAGAGCACAGATACGCAGTATTTT	CSARDPATLGESTDTQYF
TRBJ2-6	-	TRBV7-9	TRBD1	TGTGCCAGCAGCTTACTGGGACAGGGCGTCTCTGGGGCCAACGTCCTGACTTTC	CASSLLGQGVSGANVLTF
TRBJ2-7	few	TRBV12-3/TRBV12-4	-	TGTGCCAGCAGTTTGTCAAACTCCTACGAGCAGTACTTC	CASSLSNSYEQYF
TRBJ2-2	few	TRBV6-2/TRBV6-3	TRBD1	TGTGCCAGCCACAGGGGGTCAAACACCGGGGAGCTGTTTTTT	CASHRGSNTGELFF
TRBJ1-2	-	TRBV5-1	TRBD1	TGCGCCAGCAGCCCGAGACAGGGGACGGATGGCTACACCTTC	CASSPRQGTDGYTF
TRBJ2-7	few	TRBV28	TRBD2	TGTGCCAGCGCCGGACTAGCGCGAACCTACGAGCAGTACTTC	CASAGLARTYEQYF
TRBJ2-7	many	TRBV5-1	-	TGCGCCAGCAGCCCACCTAGGATGTCCTACGAGCAGTACTTC	CASSPPRMSYEQYF
TRBJ1-2	-	TRBV9	-	TGTGCCAGCAGCCCCAGCATACAGGGATCAGTGAACTATGGCTACACCTTC	CASSPSIQGSVNYGYTF
TRBJ2-6	-	TRBV24-1	-	TGTGCCACCAGTGATTCTACGAAAGATTTCTCTGGGGCCAACGTCCTGACTTTC	CATSDSTKDFSGANVLTF
TRBJ2-2	few	TRBV6-4	-	TGTGCCAGCAGTGACTCGGACCAGAACACCGGGGAGCTGTTTTTT	CASSDSDQNTGELFF
TRBJ2-3	few	TRBV25-1	TRBD1	TGTGCCAGCAGTGAATCCCGGGACAGGGGGAACACAGATACGCAGTATTTT	CASSESRDRGNTDTQYF
TRBJ2-2	few	TRBV4-3	-	TGCGCCACCGGCCCCGAAGCCGGGGAGCTGTTTTTT	CATGPEAGELFF
TRBJ2-7	-	TRBV10-3	TRBD2	TGTGCCATCAGCGGGACTAGCGCGTCCTACGAGCAGTACTTC	CAISGTSASYEQYF
TRBJ2-1	few	TRBV7-2	-	TGTGCCAGCAGTCCAACCGGGACGTCCTACAATGAGCAGTTCTTC	CASSPTGTSYNEQFF
TRBJ2-7	few	TRBV29-1	-	TGCAGCGTTGAGGACGGGACCTACGAGCAGTACTTC	CSVEDGTYEQYF
TRBJ1-1	-	TRBV11-2	TRBD1	TGTGCCAGCAGCTTAGGGACAGGGTCAACTCGAGCTTTCTTT	CASSLGTGSTRAFF
TRBJ2-1	-	TRBV6-5	-	TGTGCCAGCAGCCCAAACCGGCCCTCGGTACCTGTGGGGCAGTTCTTC	CASSPNRPSVPVGQFF
TRBJ2-3	few	TRBV27	-	TGTGCCAGCGGACCCCGACTAGAAAGGGGGGTCGCAGATACGCAGTATTTT	CASGPRLERGVADTQYF
TRBJ2-2	-	TRBV7-9	TRBD1	TGTGCCAGCAGCCAGGGACAGTTGAACACCGGGGAGCTGTTTTTT	CASSQGQLNTGELFF
TRBJ1-2	-	TRBV7-9	-	TGTGCCAGCAACTCAAACAACTATGGCTACACCTTC	CASNSNNYGYTF
TRBJ2-3	few	TRBV7-9	TRBD2	TGTGCCAGCATCCTAGTGCGGGGGGGGCAAGATACGCAGTATTTT	CASILVRGGQDTQYF
TRBJ1-2	-	TRBV11-2	-	TGTGCCAGCAGCTTAGAAGCAGGGGCCATCTATGGCTACACCTTC	CASSLEAGAIYGYTF
TRBJ2-1	-	TRBV18	-	TGTGCCAGCTCACCGAGGGGGAGCTCCTACAATGAGCAGTTCTTC	CASSPRGSSYNEQFF
TRBJ2-5	-	TRBV7-3	-	TGTGCCAGCAGCTTCGCAGGGGCAGGGGAGACCCAGTACTTC	CASSFAGAGETQYF
TRBJ2-2	-	TRBV29-1	-	TGCAGCGTGCGGGGGACAGGGAACACCGGGGAGCTGTTTTTT	CSVRGTGNTGELFF
TRBJ2-7	-	TRBV6-1	TRBD1	TGTGCCAGCAGTCAAGGACCGGGACAGACCTACGAGCAGTACTTC	CASSQGPGQTYEQYF
TRBJ2-3	few	TRBV20-1	TRBD2	TGCAGTGCTAGACGGGGGACTAGCGGGTCCTACACAGATACGCAGTATTTT	CSARRGTSGSYTDTQYF